This entry lists 6 T cell receptor beta chains sequenced from one sample in a study of cytomegalovirus exposure and HLA in healthy donors. PCR primers comprised 60 Vbeta and 13 Jbeta primers. Libraries were prepared by immunoSEQ multiplex PCR; TCRdb keeps only in-frame clonotypes and omits some of them. The sample has 200,000 or so clones; 60% to 80% are singletons. Sequencing was performed on PBMCs. The receptors here all came from a man younger than 35 in good health and CMV-seronegative.

This chain links TRBV10-3 with TRBJ1-2, with D hard to call. Germline V gene data show CDR1 as ENHRY and CDR2 as SYGVKD. CDR3 length: 15 amino acids. Trimming took 5 bases from V and 7 from J, leaving 20 bases between them. The CDR3 here is CAISREVEGFGGYTF. The CDR3 DNA reads as TGTGCCATCAGTCGAGAGGTAGAGGGTTTCGGTGGCTACACCTTC.

This clone was recorded at least ten times. This chain connects TRBV7-2 to TRBJ2-1, with D perhaps TRBD2 (5 bases). Germline V gene sequence: CDR1 SGHTA, CDR2 FQGNSA. Trimming removed 6 bases at V and 8 bases at J, with 11 bases between. The CDR3 totals 12 residues. The CDR3 protein is CASRLGRDEQFF. CDR3 in DNA: TGTGCCAGCAGACTAGGACGAGATGAGCAGTTCTTC.

V usage is TRBV29-1 and J usage is TRBJ2-2; 12 bases align to TRBD1. Germline V gene data show CDR1 as SQVTM and CDR2 as ANQGSEA. The CDR3 totals 13 residues. V gave up 5 bases and J gave up 8 bases; unmatched junction bases: 3. The CDR3 region is CSVKGQGAGELFF. CDR3 DNA: TGCAGCGTTAAGGGACAGGGGGCTGGGGAGCTGTTTTTT.

The chain carries TRBV15 and TRBJ2-3, with TRBD1 matching over 8 bases. The CDR3 extends over 14 amino acids. After removal of 4 bases from V and 3 bases from J, the junction contained 3 bases not matched to a gene. Germline V gene lookup returns CDR1 LNHNV and CDR2 YYDKDF (reference sequence). Here the CDR3 reads CATSTGGETDTQYF. In DNA, the CDR3 is TGTGCCACCAGCACAGGGGGCGAAACAGATACGCAGTATTTT.

This chain links TRBV7-6 with TRBJ2-3, with D tentatively TRBD1 (6 bases). Germline CDR1 SGHVS, CDR2 FNYEAQ. CDR3 length: 13 residues. V was cut by 5 bases and J by 5 bases, with 11 bases left in between. This CDR3 reads CASSPAGVDTQYF. The CDR3 DNA is TGTGCCAGCAGCCCGGCAGGGGTAGATACGCAGTATTTT.

The chain links TRBV18 to TRBJ1-2; D is unresolved. Germline CDR1 KGHSH, CDR2 LQKENI. The CDR3 extends over 15 amino acids. V was pared by 0 bases and J by 0 bases, with 8 bases between. CDR3 sequence: CASSPPEGSNYGYTF. The DNA for the CDR3 is TGTGCCAGCTCACCACCTGAGGGCTCTAACTATGGCTACACCTTC. Variable domain in full (rest from reference TRBV18 and TRBJ1-2): NAGVMQNPRHLVRRRGQEARLRCSPMKGHSHVYWYRQLPEEGLKFMVYLQKENIIDESGMPKERFSAEFPKEGPSILRIQQVVRGDSAAYFCASSPPEGSNYGYTFGSGTRLTVV.